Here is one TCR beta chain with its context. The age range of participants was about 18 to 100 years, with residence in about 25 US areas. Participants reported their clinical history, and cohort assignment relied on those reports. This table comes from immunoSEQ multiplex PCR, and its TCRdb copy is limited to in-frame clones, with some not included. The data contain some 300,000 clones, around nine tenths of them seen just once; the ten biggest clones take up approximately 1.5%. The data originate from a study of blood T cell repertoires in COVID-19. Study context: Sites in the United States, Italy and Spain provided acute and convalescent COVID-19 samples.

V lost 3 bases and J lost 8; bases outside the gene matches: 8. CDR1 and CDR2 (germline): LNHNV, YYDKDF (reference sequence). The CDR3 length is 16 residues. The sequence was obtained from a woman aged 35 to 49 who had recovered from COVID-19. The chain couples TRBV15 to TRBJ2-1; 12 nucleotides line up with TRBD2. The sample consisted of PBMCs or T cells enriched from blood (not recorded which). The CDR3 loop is CATSRQTSGRSYEQFF. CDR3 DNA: TGTGCCACCAGCAGGCAGACTAGCGGGAGATCCTATGAGCAGTTCTTC.